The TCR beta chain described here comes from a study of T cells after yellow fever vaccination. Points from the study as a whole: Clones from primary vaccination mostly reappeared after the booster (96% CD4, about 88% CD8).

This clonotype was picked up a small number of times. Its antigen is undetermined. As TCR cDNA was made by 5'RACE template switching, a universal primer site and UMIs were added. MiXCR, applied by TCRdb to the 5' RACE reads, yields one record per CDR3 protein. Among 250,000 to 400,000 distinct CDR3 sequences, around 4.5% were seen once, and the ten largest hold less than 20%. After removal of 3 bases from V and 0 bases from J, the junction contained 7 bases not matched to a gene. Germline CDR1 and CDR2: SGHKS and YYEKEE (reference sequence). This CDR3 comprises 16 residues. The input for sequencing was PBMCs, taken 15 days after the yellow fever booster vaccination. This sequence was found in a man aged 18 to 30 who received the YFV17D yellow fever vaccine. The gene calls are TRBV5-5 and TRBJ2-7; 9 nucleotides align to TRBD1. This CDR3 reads CASSWSGTGTSYEQYF. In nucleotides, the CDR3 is TGTGCCAGCAGCTGGTCCGGGACAGGGACCTCCTACGAGCAGTACTTC.